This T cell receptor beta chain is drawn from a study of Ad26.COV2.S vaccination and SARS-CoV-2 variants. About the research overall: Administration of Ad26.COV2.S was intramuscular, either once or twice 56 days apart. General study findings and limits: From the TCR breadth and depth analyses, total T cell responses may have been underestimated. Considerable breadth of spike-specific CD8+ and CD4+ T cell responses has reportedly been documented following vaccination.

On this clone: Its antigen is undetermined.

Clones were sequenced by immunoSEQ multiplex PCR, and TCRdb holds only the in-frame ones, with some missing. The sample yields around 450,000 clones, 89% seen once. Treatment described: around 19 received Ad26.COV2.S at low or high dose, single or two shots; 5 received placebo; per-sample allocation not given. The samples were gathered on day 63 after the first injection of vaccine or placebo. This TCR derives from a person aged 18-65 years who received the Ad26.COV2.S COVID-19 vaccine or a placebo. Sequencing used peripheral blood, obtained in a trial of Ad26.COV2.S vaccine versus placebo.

CDR3 bases: TGTGCCAGCGGACTAGCGGGCCTAAACACCGGGGAGCTGTTTTTT. Protein sequence: CASGLAGLNTGELFF. The chain has TRBV9 and TRBJ2-2; 11 bases line up with TRBD2. V lost 7 bases, J lost 2 bases, and 4 bases stayed unmatched. There are 15 residues in the CDR3. CDR1 and CDR2 (germline): SGDLS, YYNGEE. Variable domain in full (rest from reference TRBV9 and TRBJ2-2): DSGVTQTPKHLITATGQRVTLRCSPRSGDLSVYWYQQSLDQGLQFLIQYYNGEERAKGNILERFSAQQFPDLHSELNLSSLELGDSALYFCASGLAGLNTGELFFGEGSRLTVL.